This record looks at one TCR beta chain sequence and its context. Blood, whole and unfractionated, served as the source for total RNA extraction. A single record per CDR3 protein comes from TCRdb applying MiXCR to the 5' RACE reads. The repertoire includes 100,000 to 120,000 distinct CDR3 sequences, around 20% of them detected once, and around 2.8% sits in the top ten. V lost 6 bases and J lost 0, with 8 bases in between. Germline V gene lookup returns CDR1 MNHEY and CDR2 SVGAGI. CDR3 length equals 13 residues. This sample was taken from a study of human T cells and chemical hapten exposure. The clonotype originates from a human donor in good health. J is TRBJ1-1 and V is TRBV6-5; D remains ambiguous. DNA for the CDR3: TGTGCCAGCAGCCTACAGATGAACACTGAAGCTTTCTTT. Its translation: CASSLQMNTEAFF.